These 9 T cell receptor beta chains originate from one sample sequenced in a study of PD-1 blockade in classical Hodgkin lymphoma. Profiling relied on immunoSEQ multiplex PCR, and the TCRdb table lists in-frame clones only, not all of them. The sample yields about 94,000 clones, roughly nine tenths seen once. Relapse was seen in all patients after autologous stem cell transplantation, and brentuximab vedotin exposure was variable. The sequenced sample was peripheral blood mononuclear cells (PBMCs), obtained before the second cycle of nivolumab. All receptors derive from a human donor with classical Hodgkin lymphoma.

The chain is built from TRBV27 and TRBJ2-7, with 8 bases that match TRBD1. Germline CDR1 and CDR2: MNHEY and SMNVEV (reference sequence). This CDR3 is 13 amino acids long. J was trimmed by 5 bases and V by 5 bases; bases with no gene match: 5. As DNA, the CDR3 is TGTGCCAGCAGTCGGACAGGGTGGAACGAGCAGTACTTC. Its translation is CASSRTGWNEQYF.

The chain combines TRBV28 with TRBJ1-5; unclear D gene. V dropped 1 base and J dropped 5 bases, with 9 bases sitting between them. The CDR3 runs to 14 residues. In germline, CDR1 is MDHEN, CDR2 SYDVKM. The DNA of the CDR3 is TGTGCCAGCAGTTTATCCGGTGTACATCAGCCCCAGCATTTT. The encoded protein is CASSLSGVHQPQHF.

This clone showed up just once. The genes are TRBV2 and TRBJ2-4, with TRBD1 identical over 8 bases. V gave up 4 bases and J gave up 7 bases; unmatched junction bases: 9. The CDR3 spans 15 residues. The germline V gene encodes CDR1 SNHLY and CDR2 FYNNEI. The CDR3 region has the DNA TGTGCCAGCAGTGTCGACAGGGGCAATCAGAACATTCAGTACTTC. It specifies CASSVDRGNQNIQYF.

The chain uses TRBV19 and TRBJ1-1; D gene uncertain. Germline CDR1 is LNHDA and CDR2 is SQIVND (reference sequence). The CDR3 has 14 amino acids. Trimming cost V 6 bases and J 1 base, with 12 bases left between them. CDR3 loop: CASRLKSGNTEAFF. The CDR3 coding sequence is TGTGCCAGTAGACTAAAGTCTGGGAACACTGAAGCTTTCTTT.

The chain carries TRBV7-9 and TRBJ1-1, with TRBD1 matching over 8 bases. The CDR3 consists of 13 residues. Germline V gene lookup returns CDR1 SEHNR and CDR2 FQNEAQ (reference sequence). The V segment lost 2 bases and the J segment 4 bases; nucleotides outside the gene matches: 0. The CDR3 DNA is TGTGCCAGCAGCTTACAGGGGGCCACTGAAGCTTTCTTT. Residues: CASSLQGATEAFF. The variable domain in full, completed from reference TRBV7-9 and TRBJ1-1, reads DTGVSQNPRHKITKRGQNVTFRCDPISEHNRLYWYRQTLGQGPEFLTYFQNEAQLEKSRLLSDRFSAERPKGSFSTLEIQRTEQGDSAMYLCASSLQGATEAFFGQGTRLTVV.

The chain is built from TRBV7-9 and TRBJ2-3, with D possibly being TRBD2 (6 bases). Trimming shortened V by 5 bases and J by 4 bases, and 16 bases separated the two germline ends. CDR3 length: 15 residues. Germline V lookup: CDR1 SEHNR, CDR2 FQNEAQ (reference sequence). CDR3 DNA sequence: TGTGCCAGCAGCCGTCGGGACTTCCCACCAGATACGCAGTATTTT. It translates to CASSRRDFPPDTQYF.

This clone came up a few times. The rearrangement links TRBV11-3 to TRBJ2-1; tentative D call: TRBD2 (6 bases). The germline V gene encodes CDR1 SGHNT and CDR2 YENEEA. Trimming took off 3 bases at V and 1 base at J, with 10 bases between the two ends. This CDR3 is built from 15 residues. CDR3 DNA sequence: TGTGCCAGCAGCTTTAGGGCGGGGTCCTACAATGAGCAGTTCTTC. It encodes CASSFRAGSYNEQFF.

This sequence joins TRBV30 and TRBJ1-5, with 9 nucleotides matching TRBD1. Looked up from germline, CDR1 is GTSNPN and CDR2 is SVGIG (reference sequence). V trimming: 5 bases; J trimming: 5 bases; junction bases outside the gene matches: 7. The CDR3 consists of 14 residues. Here the CDR3 reads CAWGRTGAYQPQHF. CDR3 nucleotides: TGTGCCTGGGGGCGGACAGGGGCTTATCAGCCCCAGCATTTT.

The V call is TRBV7-6, the J call TRBJ2-7, with 12 bases aligning to TRBD2. Trimming took 4 bases from V and 3 from J; bases not matched to a gene: 7. There are 16 residues in the CDR3. Looked up from germline, CDR1 is SGHVS and CDR2 is FNYEAQ. The CDR3 sequence is CASSSIATSGGYEQYF. The CDR3 DNA follows: TGTGCCAGCAGCTCGATTGCGACTAGCGGGGGCTACGAGCAGTACTTC.